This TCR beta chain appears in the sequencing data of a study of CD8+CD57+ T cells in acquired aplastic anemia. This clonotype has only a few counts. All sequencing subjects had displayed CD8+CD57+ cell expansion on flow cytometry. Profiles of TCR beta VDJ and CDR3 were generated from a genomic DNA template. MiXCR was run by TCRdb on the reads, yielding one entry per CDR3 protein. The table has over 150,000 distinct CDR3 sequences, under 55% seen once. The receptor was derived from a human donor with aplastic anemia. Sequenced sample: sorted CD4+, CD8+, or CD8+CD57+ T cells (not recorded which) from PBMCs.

The CDR3 bases are TGCAGCAGTTTGCGGACAGGGCTGGGGTACGAGCAGTACTTC. Its translation: CSSLRTGLGYEQYF. J is TRBJ2-7 and V is TRBV29-1; TRBD1 matches 8 bases. The CDR3 covers 14 residues. V lost 8 bases and J lost 4; bases outside the gene matches: 13. Looked up from germline, CDR1 is SQVTM and CDR2 is ANQGSEA.